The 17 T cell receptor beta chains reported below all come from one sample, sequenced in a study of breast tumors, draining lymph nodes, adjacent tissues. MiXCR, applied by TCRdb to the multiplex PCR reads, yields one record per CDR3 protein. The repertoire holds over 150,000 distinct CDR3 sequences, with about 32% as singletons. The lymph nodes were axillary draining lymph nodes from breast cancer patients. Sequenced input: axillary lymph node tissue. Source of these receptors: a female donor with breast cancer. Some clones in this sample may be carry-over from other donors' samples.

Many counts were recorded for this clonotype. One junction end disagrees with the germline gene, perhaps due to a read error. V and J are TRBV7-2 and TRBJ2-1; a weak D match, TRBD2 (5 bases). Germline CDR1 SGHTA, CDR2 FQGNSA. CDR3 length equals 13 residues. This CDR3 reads CASSLARQREQFF. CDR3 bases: TGTGCCAGCAGCCTAGCTAGACAACGTGAGCAGTTCTTC.

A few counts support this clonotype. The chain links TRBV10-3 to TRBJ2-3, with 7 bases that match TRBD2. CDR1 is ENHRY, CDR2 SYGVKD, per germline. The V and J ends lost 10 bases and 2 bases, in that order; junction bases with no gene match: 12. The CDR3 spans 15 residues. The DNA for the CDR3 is TGTGCCACCAAATTAGCGGGTTCGTCCACAGATACGCAGTATTTT. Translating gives CATKLAGSSTDTQYF.

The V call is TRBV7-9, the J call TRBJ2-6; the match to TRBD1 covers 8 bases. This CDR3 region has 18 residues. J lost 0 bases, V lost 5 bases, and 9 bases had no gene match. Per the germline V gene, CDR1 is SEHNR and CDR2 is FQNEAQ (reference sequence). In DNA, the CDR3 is TGTGCCAGCAGCCACCGGGACAGGACGTCCTCTGGGGCCAACGTCCTGACTTTC. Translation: CASSHRDRTSSGANVLTF. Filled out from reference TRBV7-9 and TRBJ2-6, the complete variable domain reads DTGVSQNPRHKITKRGQNVTFRCDPISEHNRLYWYRQTLGQGPEFLTYFQNEAQLEKSRLLSDRFSAERPKGSFSTLEIQRTEQGDSAMYLCASSHRDRTSSGANVLTFGAGSRLTVL.

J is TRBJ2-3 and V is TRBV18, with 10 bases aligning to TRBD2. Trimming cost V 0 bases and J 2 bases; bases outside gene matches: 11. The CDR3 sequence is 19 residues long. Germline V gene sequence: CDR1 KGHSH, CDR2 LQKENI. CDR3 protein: CASSPPASALAGITDTQYF. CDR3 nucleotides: TGTGCCAGCTCACCACCGGCAAGCGCACTAGCGGGGATCACAGATACGCAGTATTTT.

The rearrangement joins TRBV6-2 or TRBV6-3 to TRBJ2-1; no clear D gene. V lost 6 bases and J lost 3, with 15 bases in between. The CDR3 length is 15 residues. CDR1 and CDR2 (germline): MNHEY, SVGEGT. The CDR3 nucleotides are TGTGCCAGCAGCCCACGGGTATTGGGCTACAATGAGCAGTTCTTC. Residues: CASSPRVLGYNEQFF.

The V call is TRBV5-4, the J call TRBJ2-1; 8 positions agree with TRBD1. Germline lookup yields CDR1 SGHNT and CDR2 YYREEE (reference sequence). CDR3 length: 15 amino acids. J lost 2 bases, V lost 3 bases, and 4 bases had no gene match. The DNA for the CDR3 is TGTGCCAGCAGCTCTGGACAGGGAACCTACAATGAGCAGTTCTTC. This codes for CASSSGQGTYNEQFF.

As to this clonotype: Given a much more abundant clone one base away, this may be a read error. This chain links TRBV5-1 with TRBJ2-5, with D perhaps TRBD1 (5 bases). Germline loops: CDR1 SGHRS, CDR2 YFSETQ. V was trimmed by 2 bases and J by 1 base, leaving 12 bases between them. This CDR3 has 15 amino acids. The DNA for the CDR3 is TGCGCCAGCAGCTTCAACAACAGGAGCCAAGAGACCCAGTACTTC. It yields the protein CASSFNNRSQETQYF.

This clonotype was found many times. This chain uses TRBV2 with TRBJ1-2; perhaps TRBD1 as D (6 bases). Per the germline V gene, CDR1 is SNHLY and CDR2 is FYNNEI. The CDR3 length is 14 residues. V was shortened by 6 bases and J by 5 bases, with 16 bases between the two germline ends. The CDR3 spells CASSEQGPEYGYTF. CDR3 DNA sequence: TGTGCCAGCAGCGAACAGGGCCCCGAATATGGCTACACCTTC. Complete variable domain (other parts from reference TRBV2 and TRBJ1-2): EPEVTQTPSHQVTQMGQEVILRCVPISNHLYFYWYRQILGQKVEFLVSFYNNEISEKSEIFDDQFSVERPDGSNFTLKIRSTKLEDSAMYFCASSEQGPEYGYTFGSGTRLTVV.

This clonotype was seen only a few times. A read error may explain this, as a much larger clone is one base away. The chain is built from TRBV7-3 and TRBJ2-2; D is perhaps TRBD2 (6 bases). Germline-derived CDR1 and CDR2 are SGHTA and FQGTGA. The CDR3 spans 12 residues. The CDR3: CAGSISGGELFF. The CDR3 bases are TGTGCCGGCAGCATTAGCGGCGGGGAGCTGTTTTTT.

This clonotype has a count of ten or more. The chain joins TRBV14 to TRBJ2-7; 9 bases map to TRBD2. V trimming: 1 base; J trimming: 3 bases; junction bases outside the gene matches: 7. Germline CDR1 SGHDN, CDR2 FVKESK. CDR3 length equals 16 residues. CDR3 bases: TGTGCCAGCAGCCAAGGTAGCGGGGGCTTAAACTACGAGCAGTACTTC. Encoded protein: CASSQGSGGLNYEQYF.

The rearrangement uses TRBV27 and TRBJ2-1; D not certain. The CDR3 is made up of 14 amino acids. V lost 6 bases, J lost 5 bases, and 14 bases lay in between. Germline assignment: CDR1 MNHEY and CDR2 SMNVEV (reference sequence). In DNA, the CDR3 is TGTGCCAGCAGCCCCGTGGGCGCCCACAATGAGCAGTTCTTC. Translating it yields CASSPVGAHNEQFF.

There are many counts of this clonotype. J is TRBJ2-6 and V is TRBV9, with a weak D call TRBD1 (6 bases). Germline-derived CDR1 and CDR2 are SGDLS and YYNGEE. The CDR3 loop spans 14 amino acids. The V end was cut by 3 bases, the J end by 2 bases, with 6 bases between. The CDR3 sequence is CASSDRAGANVLTF. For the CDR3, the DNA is TGTGCCAGCAGCGACAGGGCTGGGGCCAACGTCCTGACTTTC. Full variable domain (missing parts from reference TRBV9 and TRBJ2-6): DSGVTQTPKHLITATGQRVTLRCSPRSGDLSVYWYQQSLDQGLQFLIQYYNGEERAKGNILERFSAQQFPDLHSELNLSSLELGDSALYFCASSDRAGANVLTFGAGSRLTVL.

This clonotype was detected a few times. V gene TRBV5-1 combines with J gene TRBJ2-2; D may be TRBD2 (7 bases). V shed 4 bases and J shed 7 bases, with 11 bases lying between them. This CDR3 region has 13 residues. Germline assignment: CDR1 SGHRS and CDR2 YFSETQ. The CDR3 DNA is TGCGCCAGCAGCCGGGGGGCGAACGGGGAGCTGTTTTTT. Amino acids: CASSRGANGELFF.

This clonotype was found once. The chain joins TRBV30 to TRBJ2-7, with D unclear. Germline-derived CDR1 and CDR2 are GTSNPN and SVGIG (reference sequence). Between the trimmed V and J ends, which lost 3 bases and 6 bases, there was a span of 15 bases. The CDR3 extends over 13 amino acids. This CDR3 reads CAWSMSVTSEQYF. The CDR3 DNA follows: TGTGCCTGGAGCATGTCGGTGACCAGCGAGCAGTACTTC.

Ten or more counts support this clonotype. The CDR3: CASRPTVRANEKLFF. The CDR3 DNA reads as TGTGCCAGTAGACCAACAGTAAGAGCTAATGAAAAACTGTTTTTT. The chain joins TRBV19 to TRBJ1-4; D is undetermined. Trimming stripped 6 bases from V and 3 bases from J, with 14 bases between. The V gene's germline CDR1 is LNHDA and CDR2 SQIVND (reference sequence). CDR3 size: 15 residues. Drawing the rest from reference TRBV19 and TRBJ1-4, the complete variable domain is DGGITQSPKYLFRKEGQNVTLSCEQNLNHDAMYWYRQDPGQGLRLIYYSQIVNDFQKGDIAEGYSVSREKKESFPLTVTSAQKNPTAFYLCASRPTVRANEKLFFGSGTQLSVL.

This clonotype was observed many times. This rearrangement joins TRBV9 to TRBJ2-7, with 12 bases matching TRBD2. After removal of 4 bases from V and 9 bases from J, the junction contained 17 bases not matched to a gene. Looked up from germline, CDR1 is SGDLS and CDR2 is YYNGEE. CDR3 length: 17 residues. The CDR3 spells CASSPLGSSGGGHGQYF. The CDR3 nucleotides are TGTGCCAGCAGCCCCCTAGGGTCTAGCGGGGGGGGCCATGGGCAGTACTTC.

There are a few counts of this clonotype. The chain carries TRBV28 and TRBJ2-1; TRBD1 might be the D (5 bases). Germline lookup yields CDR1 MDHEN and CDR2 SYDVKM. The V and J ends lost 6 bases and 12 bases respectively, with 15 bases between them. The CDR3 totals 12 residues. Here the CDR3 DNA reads TGTGCCAGCAGCCGACAGCTTCAGGGGCAGTTCTTC. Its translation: CASSRQLQGQFF. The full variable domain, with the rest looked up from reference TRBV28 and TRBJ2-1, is DVKVTQSSRYLVKRTGEKVFLECVQDMDHENMFWYRQDPGLGLRLIYFSYDVKMKEKGDIPEGYSVSREKKERFSLILESASTNQTSMYLCASSRQLQGQFFGPGTRLTVL.